The T cell receptor beta chain described here comes from a study of radiotherapy plus CTLA-4 blockade in lung cancer. Overall study: Approximately 18% of patients responded objectively, and 31% achieved disease control. Whole-study findings and limits: Tumor-origin TCR clones grew in blood after radiotherapy plus ipilimumab. The best predictor of response was reported to be early blood T cell clone dynamics, with interferon-beta.

This CDR3 region has 14 residues. The germline V gene has CDR1 GTSNPN and CDR2 SVGIG (reference sequence). V was clipped by 6 bases and J by 6 bases; unmatched bases: 12. Produced via immunoSEQ multiplex PCR; TCRdb's table is partial and in-frame only. The table has 80,000 to 95,000 clones, around 80% seen once. The sample holds one count of this clone. As yet, its antigen is unknown. The TCR sequence derives from a human donor with non-small cell lung cancer that progressed on radiotherapy plus ipilimumab. The sample here was peripheral blood, taken from a patient treated with radiotherapy plus ipilimumab. The J gene is TRBJ2-7, the V gene TRBV30, with 9 bases fitting TRBD1. CDR3 amino acids: CACKAGQGFGEQYF. DNA of the CDR3: TGTGCCTGTAAAGCGGGACAGGGCTTTGGCGAGCAGTACTTC.